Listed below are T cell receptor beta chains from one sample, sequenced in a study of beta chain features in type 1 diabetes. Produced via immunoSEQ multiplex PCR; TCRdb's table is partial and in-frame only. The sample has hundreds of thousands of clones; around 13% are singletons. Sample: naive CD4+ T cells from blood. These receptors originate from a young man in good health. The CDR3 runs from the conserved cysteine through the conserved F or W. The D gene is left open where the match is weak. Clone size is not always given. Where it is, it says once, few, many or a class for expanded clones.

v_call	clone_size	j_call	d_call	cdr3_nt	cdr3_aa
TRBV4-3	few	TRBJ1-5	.	TGCGCCAGCAGCCAAGGTGCGGGGAGCAATCAGCCCCAGCATTTT	CASSQGAGSNQPQHF
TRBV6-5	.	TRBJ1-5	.	TGTGCCAGCAGAAGGGGTGGCAATCAGCCCCAGCATTTT	CASRRGGNQPQHF
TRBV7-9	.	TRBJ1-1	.	TGTGCCAGCAGCTTAGCGTACAGGAAAAACACTGAAGCTTTCTTT	CASSLAYRKNTEAFF
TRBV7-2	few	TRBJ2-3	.	TGTGCCAGCAGCTTAGGTGGCACAGATACGCAGTATTTT	CASSLGGTDTQYF
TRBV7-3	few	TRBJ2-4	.	TGTGCCAGCAGCCCAGGGGGACTTCGGGATGCCAAAAACATTCAGTACTTC	CASSPGGLRDAKNIQYF
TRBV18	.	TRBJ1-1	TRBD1	TGTGCCAGCTCACCAAGACAGGGGAACACTGAAGCTTTCTTT	CASSPRQGNTEAFF
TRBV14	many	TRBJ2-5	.	TGTGCCAGCAGCCAAGGACGGGTAGAGACCCAGTACTTC	CASSQGRVETQYF
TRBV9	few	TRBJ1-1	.	TGTGCCAGCAGCGTAGGGGCAGGATCGAACACTGAAGCTTTCTTT	CASSVGAGSNTEAFF
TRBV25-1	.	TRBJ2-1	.	TGTGCCAGCGGGAACAGTCCTCAGACCAATGAGCAGTTCTTC	CASGNSPQTNEQFF
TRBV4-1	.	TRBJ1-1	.	TGCGCCAGCAGCCAAGATGGAGCCGAAGCTTTCTTT	CASSQDGAEAFF
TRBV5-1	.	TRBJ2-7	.	TGCGCCAGCAGCTTGAAGGACAATACAGGACCCTACGAGCAGTACTTC	CASSLKDNTGPYEQYF
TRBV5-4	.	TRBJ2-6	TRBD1	TGTGCCAGCAGCACGCGACAGGGGGGTGTGTCTGGGGCCAACGTCCTGACTTTC	CASSTRQGGVSGANVLTF
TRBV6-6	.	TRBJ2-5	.	TGTGCCAGCACCCCGGTTCGGTCGGAAATTCAAGAGACCCAGTACTTC	CASTPVRSEIQETQYF
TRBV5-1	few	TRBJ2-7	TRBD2	TGCGCCAGCAGTTTCGGGACTAGCGGTCAATACGAGCAGTACTTC	CASSFGTSGQYEQYF
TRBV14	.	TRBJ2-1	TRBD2	TGTGCCAGCAGCCAACCAACCAGATTGAGCGGGAGGGCCAACAATGAGCAGTTCTTC	CASSQPTRLSGRANNEQFF
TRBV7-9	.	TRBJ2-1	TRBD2	TGTGCCAGCAGCTTAAGGCGACTAGCGGACGCTCGGAATGAGCAGTTCTTC	CASSLRRLADARNEQFF
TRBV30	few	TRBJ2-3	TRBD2	TGTGCCTGGAGGCCCTCCACTTCTAGCGGGAGGGGCACAGATACGCAGTATTTT	CAWRPSTSSGRGTDTQYF
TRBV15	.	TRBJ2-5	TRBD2	TGTGCCACCAGCAGGGGACTAGCGGGAGGCCAAGAGACCCAGTACTTC	CATSRGLAGGQETQYF
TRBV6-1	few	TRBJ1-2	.	TGTGCCAGCAGTGAAGCAGGAGCTAACTATGGCTACACCTTC	CASSEAGANYGYTF
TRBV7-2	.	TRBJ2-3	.	TGTGCCAGCAGCCCCAATGCAGATACGCAGTATTTT	CASSPNADTQYF
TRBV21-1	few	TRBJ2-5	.	TGTGCCAGCAGGTTCTTCTCCAACGGTGACACCCAGTACTTC	CASRFFSNGDTQYF
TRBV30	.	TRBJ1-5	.	TGTGCCTGGAGTCAAGGAACGCCAGGTTTACAGCCCCAGCATTTT	CAWSQGTPGLQPQHF